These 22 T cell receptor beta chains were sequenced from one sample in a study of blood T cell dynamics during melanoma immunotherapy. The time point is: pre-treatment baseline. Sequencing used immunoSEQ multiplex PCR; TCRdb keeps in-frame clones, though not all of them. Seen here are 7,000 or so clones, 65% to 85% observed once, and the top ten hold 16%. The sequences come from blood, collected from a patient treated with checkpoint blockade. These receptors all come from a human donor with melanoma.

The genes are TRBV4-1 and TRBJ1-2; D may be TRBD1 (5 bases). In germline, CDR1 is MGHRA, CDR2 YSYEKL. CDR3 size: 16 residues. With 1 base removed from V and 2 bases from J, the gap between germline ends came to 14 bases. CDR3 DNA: TGCGCCAGCAGCCAAGTTCGGACACCAACCAACTATGGCTACACCTTC. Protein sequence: CASSQVRTPTNYGYTF.

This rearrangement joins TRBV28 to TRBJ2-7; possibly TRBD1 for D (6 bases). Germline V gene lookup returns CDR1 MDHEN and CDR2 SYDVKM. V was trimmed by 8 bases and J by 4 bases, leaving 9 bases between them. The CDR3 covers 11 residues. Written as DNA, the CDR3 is TGTGCCAGCTCAGACAGGTACGAGCAGTACTTC. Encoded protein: CASSDRYEQYF. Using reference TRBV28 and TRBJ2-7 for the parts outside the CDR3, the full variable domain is DVKVTQSSRYLVKRTGEKVFLECVQDMDHENMFWYRQDPGLGLRLIYFSYDVKMKEKGDIPEGYSVSREKKERFSLILESASTNQTSMYLCASSDRYEQYFGPGTRLTVT.

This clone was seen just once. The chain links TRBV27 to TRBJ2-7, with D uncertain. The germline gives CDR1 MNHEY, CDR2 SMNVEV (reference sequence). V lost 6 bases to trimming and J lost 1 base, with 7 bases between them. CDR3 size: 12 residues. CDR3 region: CASRSPSYEQYF. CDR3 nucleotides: TGTGCCAGCAGGTCCCCGTCCTACGAGCAGTACTTC.

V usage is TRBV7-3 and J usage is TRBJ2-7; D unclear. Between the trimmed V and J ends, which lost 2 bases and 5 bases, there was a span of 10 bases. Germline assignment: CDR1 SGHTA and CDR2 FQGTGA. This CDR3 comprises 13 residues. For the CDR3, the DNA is TGTGCCAGCAGCTTAGGGTCACGAGACGAGCAGTACTTC. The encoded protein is CASSLGSRDEQYF.

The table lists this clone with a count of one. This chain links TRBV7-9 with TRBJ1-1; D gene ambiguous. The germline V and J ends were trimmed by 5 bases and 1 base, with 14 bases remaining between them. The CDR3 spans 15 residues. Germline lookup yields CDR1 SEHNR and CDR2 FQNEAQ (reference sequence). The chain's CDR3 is CASSPNALPNTEAFF. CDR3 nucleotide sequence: TGTGCCAGCAGCCCGAACGCCTTACCGAACACTGAAGCTTTCTTT.

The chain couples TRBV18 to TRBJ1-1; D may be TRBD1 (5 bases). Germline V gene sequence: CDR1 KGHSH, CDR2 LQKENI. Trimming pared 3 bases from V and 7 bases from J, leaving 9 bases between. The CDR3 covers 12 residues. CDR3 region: CASSPRDGEAFF. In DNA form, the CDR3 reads TGTGCCAGCTCACCCAGGGATGGTGAAGCTTTCTTT.

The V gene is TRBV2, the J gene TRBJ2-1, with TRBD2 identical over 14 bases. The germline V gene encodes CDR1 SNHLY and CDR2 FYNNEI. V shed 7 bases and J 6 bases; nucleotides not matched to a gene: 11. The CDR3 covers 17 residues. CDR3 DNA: TGTGCCAGCACGGCGGGACTAGCGGGAGAGTGGGCCAATGAGCAGTTCTTC. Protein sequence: CASTAGLAGEWANEQFF.

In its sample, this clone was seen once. As DNA, the CDR3 is TGTGCCAGCAGCTCTGGGACTAGCGTAGTCGATGAGCAGTTCTTC. It translates to CASSSGTSVVDEQFF. The gene calls are TRBV7-9 and TRBJ2-1, with 10 bases lining up with TRBD2. CDR3 length equals 15 residues. V was pared by 4 bases and J by 8 bases, with 8 bases of the junction left unmatched. CDR1 is SEHNR and CDR2 is FQNEAQ in the germline V gene (reference sequence).

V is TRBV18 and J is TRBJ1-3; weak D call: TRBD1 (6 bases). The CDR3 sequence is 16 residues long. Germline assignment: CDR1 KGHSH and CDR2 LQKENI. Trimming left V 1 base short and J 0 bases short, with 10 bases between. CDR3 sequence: CASSPQGTSSGNTIYF. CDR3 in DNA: TGTGCCAGCTCACCACAGGGGACAAGCTCTGGAAACACCATATATTTT.

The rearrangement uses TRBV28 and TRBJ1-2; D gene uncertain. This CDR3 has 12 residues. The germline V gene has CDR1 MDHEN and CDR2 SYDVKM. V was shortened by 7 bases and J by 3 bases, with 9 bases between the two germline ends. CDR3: CASTPQDYGYTF. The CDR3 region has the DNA TGTGCCAGCACTCCTCAGGACTATGGCTACACCTTC.

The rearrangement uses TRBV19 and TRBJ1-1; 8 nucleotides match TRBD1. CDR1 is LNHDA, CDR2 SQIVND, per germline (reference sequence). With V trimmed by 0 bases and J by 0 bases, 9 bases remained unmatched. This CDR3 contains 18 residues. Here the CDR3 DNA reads TGTGCCAGTAGTATAGATCAGGACAGGGTAAGCCTGAACACTGAAGCTTTCTTT. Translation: CASSIDQDRVSLNTEAFF. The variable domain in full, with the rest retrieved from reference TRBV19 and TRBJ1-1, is DGGITQSPKYLFRKEGQNVTLSCEQNLNHDAMYWYRQDPGQGLRLIYYSQIVNDFQKGDIAEGYSVSREKKESFPLTVTSAQKNPTAFYLCASSIDQDRVSLNTEAFFGQGTRLTVV.

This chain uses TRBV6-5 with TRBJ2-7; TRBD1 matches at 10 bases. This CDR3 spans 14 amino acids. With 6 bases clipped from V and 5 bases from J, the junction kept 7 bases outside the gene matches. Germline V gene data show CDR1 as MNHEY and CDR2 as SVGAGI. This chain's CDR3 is CASSPGTGDHEQYF. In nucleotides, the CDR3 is TGTGCCAGCAGCCCCGGGACAGGGGACCACGAGCAGTACTTC.

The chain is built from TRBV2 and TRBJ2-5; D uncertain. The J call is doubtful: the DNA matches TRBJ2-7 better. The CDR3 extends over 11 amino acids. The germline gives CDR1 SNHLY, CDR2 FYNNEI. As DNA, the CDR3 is TGTGCCAGCAGTCCTTTATACGAGCAGTACTTC. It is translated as CASSPLYEQYF.

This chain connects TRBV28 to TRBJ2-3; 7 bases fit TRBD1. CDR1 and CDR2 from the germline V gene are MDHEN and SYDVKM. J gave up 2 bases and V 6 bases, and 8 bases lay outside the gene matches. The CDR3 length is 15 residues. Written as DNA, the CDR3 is TGTGCCAGCAGGGAACAGGGGATCGCCACAGATACGCAGTATTTT. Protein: CASREQGIATDTQYF.

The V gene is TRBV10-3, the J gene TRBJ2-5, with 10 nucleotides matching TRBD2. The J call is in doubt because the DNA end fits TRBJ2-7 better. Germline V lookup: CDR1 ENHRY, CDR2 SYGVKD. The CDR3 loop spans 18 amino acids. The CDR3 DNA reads TGTGCCATCAGCGATGCGACTAGCGGGCCTAAGAGCTCCTACGAGCAGTACTTC. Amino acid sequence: CAISDATSGPKSSYEQYF.

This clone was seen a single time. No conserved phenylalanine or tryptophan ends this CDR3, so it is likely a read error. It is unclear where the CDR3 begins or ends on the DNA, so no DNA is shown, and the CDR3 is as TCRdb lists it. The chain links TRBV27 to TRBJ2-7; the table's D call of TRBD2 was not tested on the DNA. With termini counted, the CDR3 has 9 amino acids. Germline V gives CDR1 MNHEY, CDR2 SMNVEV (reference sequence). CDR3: CAGEAGPAP.

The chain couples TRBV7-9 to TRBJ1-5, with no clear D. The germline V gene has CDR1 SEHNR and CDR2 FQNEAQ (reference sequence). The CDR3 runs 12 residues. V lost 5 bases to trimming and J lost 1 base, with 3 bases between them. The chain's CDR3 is CASSASNQPQHF. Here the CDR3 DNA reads TGTGCCAGCAGCGCGAGCAATCAGCCCCAGCATTTT.

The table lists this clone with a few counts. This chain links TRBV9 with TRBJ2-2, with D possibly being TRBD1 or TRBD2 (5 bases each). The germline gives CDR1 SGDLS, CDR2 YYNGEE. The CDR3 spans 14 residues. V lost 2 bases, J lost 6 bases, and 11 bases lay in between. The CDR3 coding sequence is TGTGCCAGCAGCGTCTCTCTGGGGGCCGGGGAGCTGTTTTTT. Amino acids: CASSVSLGAGELFF.

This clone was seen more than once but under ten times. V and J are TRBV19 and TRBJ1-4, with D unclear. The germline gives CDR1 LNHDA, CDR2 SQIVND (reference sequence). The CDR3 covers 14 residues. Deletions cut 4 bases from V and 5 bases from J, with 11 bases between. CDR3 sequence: CASSKQLGNEKLFF. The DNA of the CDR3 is TGTGCCAGTAGTAAACAGTTAGGCAATGAAAAACTGTTTTTT.

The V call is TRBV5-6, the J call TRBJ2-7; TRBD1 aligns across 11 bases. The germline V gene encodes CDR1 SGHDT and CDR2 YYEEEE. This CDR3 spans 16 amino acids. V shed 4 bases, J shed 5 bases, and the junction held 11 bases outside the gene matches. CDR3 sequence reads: CASSPRAGTGGHEQYF. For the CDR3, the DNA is TGTGCCAGCAGCCCCCGAGCCGGGACAGGGGGGCACGAGCAGTACTTC.

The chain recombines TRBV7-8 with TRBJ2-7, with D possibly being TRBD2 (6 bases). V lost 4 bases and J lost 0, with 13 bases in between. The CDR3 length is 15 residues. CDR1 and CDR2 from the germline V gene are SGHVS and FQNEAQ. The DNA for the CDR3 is TGTGCCAGCAGCTCCGTGGCGGGAAACTCCTACGAGCAGTACTTC. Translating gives CASSSVAGNSYEQYF.

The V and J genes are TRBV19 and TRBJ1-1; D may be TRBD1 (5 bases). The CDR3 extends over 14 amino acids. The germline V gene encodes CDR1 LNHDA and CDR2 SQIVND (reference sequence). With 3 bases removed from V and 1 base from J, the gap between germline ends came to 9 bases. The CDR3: CASSIGGANTEAFF. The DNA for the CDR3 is TGTGCCAGTAGTATCGGAGGGGCGAACACTGAAGCTTTCTTT.